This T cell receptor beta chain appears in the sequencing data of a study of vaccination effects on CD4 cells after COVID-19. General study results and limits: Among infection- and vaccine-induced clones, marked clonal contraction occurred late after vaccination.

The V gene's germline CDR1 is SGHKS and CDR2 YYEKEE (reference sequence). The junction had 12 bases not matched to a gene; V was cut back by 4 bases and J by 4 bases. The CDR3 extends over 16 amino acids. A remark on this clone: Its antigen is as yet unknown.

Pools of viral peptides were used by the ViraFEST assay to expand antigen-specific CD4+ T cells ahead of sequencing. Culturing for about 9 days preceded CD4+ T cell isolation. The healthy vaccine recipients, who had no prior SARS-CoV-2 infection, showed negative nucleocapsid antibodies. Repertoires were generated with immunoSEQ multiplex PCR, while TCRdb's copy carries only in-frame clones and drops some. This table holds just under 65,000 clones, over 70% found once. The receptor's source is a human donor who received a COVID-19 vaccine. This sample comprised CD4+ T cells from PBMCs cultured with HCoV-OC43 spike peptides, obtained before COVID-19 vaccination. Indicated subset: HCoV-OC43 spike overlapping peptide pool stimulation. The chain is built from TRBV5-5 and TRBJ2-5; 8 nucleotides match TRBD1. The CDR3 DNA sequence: TGTGCCAGCAGCCGTTCGGCGCAGGGGGCGGGAGAGACCCAGTACTTC. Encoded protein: CASSRSAQGAGETQYF.